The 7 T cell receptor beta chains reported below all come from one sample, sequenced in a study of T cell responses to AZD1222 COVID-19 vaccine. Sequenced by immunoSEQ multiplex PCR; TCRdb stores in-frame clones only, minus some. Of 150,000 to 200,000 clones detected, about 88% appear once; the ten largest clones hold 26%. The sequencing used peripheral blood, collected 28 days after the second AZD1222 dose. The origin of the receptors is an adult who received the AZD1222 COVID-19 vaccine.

The CDR3: CASSPPAHTGELFF. DNA for the CDR3: TGTGCCAGCTCACCACCGGCCCACACCGGGGAGCTGTTTTTT. The chain recombines TRBV18 with TRBJ2-2, with no clear D. Per the germline V gene, CDR1 is KGHSH and CDR2 is LQKENI. The CDR3 length is 14 residues. V was cut by 0 bases and J by 3 bases, with 5 bases left in between.

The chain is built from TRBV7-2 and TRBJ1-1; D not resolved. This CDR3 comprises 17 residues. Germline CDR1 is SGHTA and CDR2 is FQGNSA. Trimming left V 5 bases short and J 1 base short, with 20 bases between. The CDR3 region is CASSPPIWDAGNTEAFF. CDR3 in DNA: TGTGCCAGCAGCCCCCCCATTTGGGATGCGGGGAACACTGAAGCTTTCTTT. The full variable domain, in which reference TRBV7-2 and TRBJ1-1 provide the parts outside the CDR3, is GAGVSQSPSNKVTEKGKDVELRCDPISGHTALYWYRQSLGQGLEFLIYFQGNSAPDKSGLPSDRFSAERTGGSVSTLTIQRTQQEDSAVYLCASSPPIWDAGNTEAFFGQGTRLTVV.

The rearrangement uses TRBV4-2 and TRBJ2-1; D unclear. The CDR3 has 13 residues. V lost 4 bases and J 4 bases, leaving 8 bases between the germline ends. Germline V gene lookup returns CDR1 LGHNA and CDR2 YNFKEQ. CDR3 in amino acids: CASSRTEYNEQFF. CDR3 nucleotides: TGTGCCAGCAGCCGCACCGAATACAATGAGCAGTTCTTC.

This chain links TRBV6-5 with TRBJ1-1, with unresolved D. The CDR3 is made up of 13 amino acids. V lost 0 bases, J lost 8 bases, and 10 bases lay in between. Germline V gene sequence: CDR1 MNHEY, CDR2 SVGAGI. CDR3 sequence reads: CASSYSTTAEAFF. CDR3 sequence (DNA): TGTGCCAGCAGTTACTCGACGACGGCCGAAGCTTTCTTT.

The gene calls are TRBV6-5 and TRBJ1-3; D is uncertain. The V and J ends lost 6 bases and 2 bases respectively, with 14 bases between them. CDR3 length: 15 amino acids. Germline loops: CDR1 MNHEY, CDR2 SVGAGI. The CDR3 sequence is CASRITTGTGNTIYF. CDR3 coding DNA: TGTGCCAGCAGGATAACCACCGGCACTGGAAACACCATATATTTT.

CDR3 nucleotides: TGCGCCAGCAGCCAAGACGGGACAGGGGGCACAGATACGCAGTATTTT. It is translated as CASSQDGTGGTDTQYF. J is TRBJ2-3 and V is TRBV4-3; 10 bases are a match to TRBD1. This CDR3 region has 16 residues. Germline V gene sequence: CDR1 LGHNA, CDR2 YSLEER. V was pared by 0 bases and J by 1 base, with 1 base of the junction left unmatched.

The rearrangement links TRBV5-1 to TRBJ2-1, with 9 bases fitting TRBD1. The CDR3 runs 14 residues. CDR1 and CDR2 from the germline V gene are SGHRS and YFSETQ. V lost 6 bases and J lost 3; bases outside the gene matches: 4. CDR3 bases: TGCGCCAGCAACCCGGGACAGGGCTACAATGAGCAGTTCTTC. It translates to CASNPGQGYNEQFF.